A single sample gave rise to the 25 T cell receptor beta chains below, sequenced in a study of response to subunit inactivated influenza vaccine. One entry per CDR3 protein, called by TCRdb with MiXCR from the RT-PCR reads. The sample consists of approximately 570,000 distinct CDR3 sequences, 7.5% to 8.5% of them appearing once. Sequenced material: PBMCs from blood, taken approximately 25 months after vaccination. The receptors originated from a man between 50 and 75 years old who received an inactivated influenza vaccine.

This clonotype was seen repeatedly, ten times or more. The chain has TRBV4-3 and TRBJ2-7; the match to TRBD1 covers 7 bases. Trimming at V came to 1 base and at J to 2 bases, leaving 5 bases not matched to a gene. This CDR3 contains 15 residues. Germline CDR1 reads LGHNA; CDR2 reads YSLEER. In DNA, the CDR3 is TGCGCCAGCAGCCAAGGTCCAGGGGGAACCTACGAGCAGTACTTC. This codes for CASSQGPGGTYEQYF.

Ten or more counts support this clonotype. The chain carries TRBV20-1 and TRBJ2-7; TRBD2 agrees at 16 bases. Looked up from germline, CDR1 is DFQATT and CDR2 is SNEGSKA (reference sequence). J was trimmed by 7 bases and V by 5 bases; bases with no gene match: 5. This CDR3 region has 14 residues. The CDR3 sequence: CSAGTGLAGGEQYF. The CDR3 DNA is TGCAGTGCTGGGACGGGACTAGCGGGAGGGGAGCAGTACTTC.

V usage is TRBV6-5 and J usage is TRBJ1-6, with 7 nucleotides matching TRBD1. There are 18 residues in the CDR3. The germline V gene has CDR1 MNHEY and CDR2 SVGAGI. The V and J ends lost 0 bases and 3 bases, in that order; junction bases with no gene match: 8. DNA for the CDR3: TGTGCCAGCAGTTACTCGGGGATAGGACAGGACTATAATTCACCCCTCCACTTT. This translates into CASSYSGIGQDYNSPLHF.

This clonotype showed up just a few times. The rearrangement links TRBV5-1 to TRBJ2-6; maybe TRBD2 (5 bases). Trimming left V 1 base short and J 1 base short, with 9 bases between. Germline V gives CDR1 SGHRS, CDR2 YFSETQ. CDR3 length: 16 residues. The CDR3 loop reads CASSLSDYSGANVLTF. In DNA form, the CDR3 reads TGCGCCAGCAGCTTGTCAGACTATTCTGGGGCCAACGTCCTGACTTTC.

This clonotype was seen ten or more times. The chain is built from TRBV6-5 and TRBJ1-6; perhaps TRBD1 as D (6 bases). This CDR3 has 14 amino acids. Germline V gene sequence: CDR1 MNHEY, CDR2 SVGAGI. V was trimmed by 4 bases and J by 4 bases, leaving 8 bases between them. The CDR3 coding sequence is TGTGCCAGCAGTTCGGGGACATATAATTCACCCCTCCACTTT. Its translation is CASSSGTYNSPLHF.

This clonotype was detected only a few times. The J gene is TRBJ2-1, the V gene TRBV25-1; 7 nucleotides agree with TRBD2. This CDR3 spans 16 amino acids. With 4 bases clipped from V and 0 bases from J, the junction kept 6 bases outside the gene matches. Germline CDR1 and CDR2: MGHDK and SYGVNS. The CDR3 reads CASSVLSGASYNEQFF. The CDR3 nucleotides read TGTGCCAGCAGTGTCTTAAGCGGGGCCTCCTACAATGAGCAGTTCTTC.

At least ten counts were recorded for this clonotype. The chain couples TRBV29-1 to TRBJ2-1, with TRBD1 matching 7 bases. The CDR3 is 14 amino acids. In germline, CDR1 is SQVTM, CDR2 ANQGSEA. V dropped 5 bases and J dropped 6; count of bases not matched to a gene: 10. The CDR3 region has the DNA TGCAGCGTTAGGATAGGGGGCCAGGGCAATGAGCAGTTCTTC. Translation: CSVRIGGQGNEQFF.

The V and J genes are TRBV24-1 and TRBJ2-7, with 9 bases fitting TRBD1. CDR1 and CDR2 from the germline V gene are KGHDR and SFDVKD. The junction had 18 bases not matched to a gene; V was cut back by 5 bases and J by 8 bases. This CDR3 has 17 residues. CDR3 bases: TGTGCCACCAGTGGTAGCGGGCCGGGACAGGGAGGGACCAAGCAGTACTTC. Amino acid sequence: CATSGSGPGQGGTKQYF.

There are a few counts of this clonotype. The V and J genes are TRBV29-1 and TRBJ2-5; TRBD1 aligns across 7 bases. The CDR3 sequence is 15 residues long. Germline values: CDR1 SQVTM, CDR2 ANQGSEA. V lost 5 bases and J lost 2; bases outside the gene matches: 11. As DNA, the CDR3 is TGCAGCGTTTCTTCACAGGGGAGTTGGCAAGAGACCCAGTACTTC. Its protein is CSVSSQGSWQETQYF.

This clonotype was detected many times. The chain couples TRBV6-2 or TRBV6-3 to TRBJ1-2; D is unresolved. Germline V gene data show CDR1 as MNHEY and CDR2 as SVGEGT. The CDR3 runs 13 residues. V was shortened by 2 bases and J by 8 bases, with 12 bases between the two germline ends. The CDR3 DNA reads TGTGCCAGCAGTTACACGGCAGCCGGAGGCTACACCTTC. Its translation: CASSYTAAGGYTF.

This clonotype was counted at least ten times. CDR3 DNA: TGCGCCAGCAGCACAACATCTAACTATGGCTACACCTTC. As protein: CASSTTSNYGYTF. The rearrangement uses TRBV5-1 and TRBJ1-2; no clear D. Trimming took off 4 bases at V and 0 bases at J, with 7 bases between the two ends. Germline loops: CDR1 SGHRS, CDR2 YFSETQ. The CDR3 sequence is 13 residues long.

This clonotype was detected only a few times. The chain carries TRBV6-2 or TRBV6-3 and TRBJ2-2; D call uncertain. This CDR3 region has 14 residues. Germline loops: CDR1 MNHEY, CDR2 SVGEGT. Trimming cost V 5 bases and J 1 base, with 8 bases left between them. DNA of the CDR3: TGTGCCAGCAGTCGGATAGAGAACACCGGGGAGCTGTTTTTT. This encodes CASSRIENTGELFF.

This clonotype was seen at least ten times. V and J are TRBV5-1 and TRBJ2-1, with TRBD2 as a possible D gene (6 bases). The germline V and J ends were trimmed by 0 bases and 5 bases, with 12 bases remaining between them. The CDR3 is made up of 15 amino acids. Germline lookup yields CDR1 SGHRS and CDR2 YFSETQ. CDR3 protein: CASSLEGLPNNEQFF. The CDR3 nucleotides read TGCGCCAGCAGCTTGGAGGGACTCCCGAACAATGAGCAGTTCTTC.

This clonotype has just a few counts. V gene TRBV20-1 combines with J gene TRBJ2-3, with a possible D match to TRBD1 (6 bases). Germline values: CDR1 DFQATT, CDR2 SNEGSKA (reference sequence). This CDR3 contains 14 residues. V was cut by 5 bases and J by 0 bases, with 12 bases left in between. The CDR3, as DNA: TGCAGTGCTTCCTCGACAGGTAGCACAGATACGCAGTATTTT. It translates to CSASSTGSTDTQYF.

This clonotype has at least ten counts. This chain joins TRBV12-3 or TRBV12-4 and TRBJ1-2, with D unclear. Trimming stripped 6 bases from V and 4 bases from J, with 15 bases between. The CDR3 is made up of 14 amino acids. The CDR3 sequence: CASSPSGRSYGYTF. The CDR3, as DNA: TGTGCCAGCAGCCCCTCGGGGAGGAGCTATGGCTACACCTTC.

This clonotype was seen at least ten times. V gene TRBV15 combines with J gene TRBJ1-4; 7 nucleotides line up with TRBD1. The CDR3 is 15 amino acids. The ends lost 0 bases at V and 5 bases at J; junction bases unmatched: 3. Germline CDR1 is LNHNV and CDR2 is YYDKDF (reference sequence). For the CDR3, the DNA is TGTGCCACCAGCAGAGATAAGGGACAGAATGAAAAACTGTTTTTT. This encodes CATSRDKGQNEKLFF.

The sample holds many counts of this clonotype. This chain links TRBV27 with TRBJ2-7; TRBD2 aligns across 8 bases. Germline loops: CDR1 MNHEY, CDR2 SMNVEV (reference sequence). After removal of 1 base from V and 2 bases from J, the junction contained 7 bases not matched to a gene. CDR3 length: 16 amino acids. The CDR3 protein is CASSLLVGRAPYEQYF. CDR3 nucleotides: TGTGCCAGCAGTTTATTAGTCGGGAGGGCCCCCTACGAGCAGTACTTC.

This clonotype was seen a few times. The chain links TRBV7-3 to TRBJ2-5, with TRBD2 matching over 13 bases. CDR1 is SGHTA, CDR2 FQGTGA, per germline. The CDR3 spans 16 residues. V trimming: 6 bases; J trimming: 0 bases; junction bases outside the gene matches: 4. The CDR3, as DNA: TGTGCCAGCAGTTCGGGACTAGCGGGATACCAAGAGACCCAGTACTTC. Protein sequence: CASSSGLAGYQETQYF.

The chain has TRBV27 and TRBJ2-3; D may be TRBD1 (6 bases). Trimming shortened V by 3 bases and J by 1 base, and 14 bases separated the two germline ends. Germline CDR1 is MNHEY and CDR2 is SMNVEV (reference sequence). This CDR3 contains 16 residues. The CDR3 DNA sequence: TGTGCCAGCAGTTTTATCAGGGGTGATGGCACAGATACGCAGTATTTT. Its translation is CASSFIRGDGTDTQYF.

The genes are TRBV4-3 and TRBJ1-5; tentatively, D is TRBD1 (5 bases). The CDR3 is 16 residues long. V shed 1 base and J shed 0 bases, with 10 bases lying between them. Germline V gene data show CDR1 as LGHNA and CDR2 as YSLEER. The CDR3 DNA sequence: TGCGCCAGCAGCCAAGGGGCAGGGTATAGCAATCAGCCCCAGCATTTT. Protein product: CASSQGAGYSNQPQHF.

This chain uses TRBV2 with TRBJ2-7; 7 bases are shared with TRBD1. This CDR3 comprises 15 residues. CDR1 SNHLY and CDR2 FYNNEI come from the germline V gene. Unmatched junction bases numbered 6, after V lost 4 bases and J lost 0 bases. CDR3 DNA sequence: TGTGCCAGCAGTGGGACAGGAACGGACTCCTACGAGCAGTACTTC. It encodes CASSGTGTDSYEQYF. Supplemented by reference TRBV2 and TRBJ2-7, the full variable domain reads EPEVTQTPSHQVTQMGQEVILRCVPISNHLYFYWYRQILGQKVEFLVSFYNNEISEKSEIFDDQFSVERPDGSNFTLKIRSTKLEDSAMYFCASSGTGTDSYEQYFGPGTRLTVT.

This clonotype has at least ten counts. The rearrangement links TRBV20-1 to TRBJ2-2, with TRBD2 identical over 9 bases. Germline CDR1 and CDR2: DFQATT and SNEGSKA (reference sequence). The CDR3 runs to 14 residues. The V and J ends lost 6 bases and 6 bases, in that order; junction bases with no gene match: 8. CDR3 sequence (DNA): TGCAGTGCGGTGGCGGGAGGGGCGGCCGGGGAGCTGTTTTTT. This gives the protein CSAVAGGAAGELFF.

The gene calls are TRBV20-1 and TRBJ2-7, with 7 bases lining up with TRBD2. Germline V gives CDR1 DFQATT, CDR2 SNEGSKA (reference sequence). V lost 5 bases to trimming and J lost 2 bases; unmatched junction nucleotides: 9. CDR3 length equals 14 residues. The CDR3 DNA reads as TGCAGTGCTTTTCCAGGGAGGGGCACCTACGAGCAGTACTTC. Amino acid sequence: CSAFPGRGTYEQYF.

This clonotype was counted ten times or more. Here the CDR3 reads CASSHGPGTQNTIYF. The CDR3 DNA reads as TGTGCCAGCAGCCATGGCCCCGGGACGCAAAACACCATATATTTT. This sequence joins TRBV3-1 and TRBJ1-3; possible D gene TRBD1, 5 bases. Looked up from germline, CDR1 is LGHDT and CDR2 is YNNKEL (reference sequence). The V and J ends lost 3 bases and 6 bases respectively, with 15 bases between them. CDR3 length: 15 residues.

A few counts support this clonotype. The CDR3: CASSPLPGGGGSYNSPLHF. As DNA, the CDR3 is TGTGCCAGCAGCCCCCTACCAGGGGGCGGGGGCTCCTATAATTCACCCCTCCACTTT. This sequence joins TRBV11-2 and TRBJ1-6; TRBD1 matches at 8 bases. Germline CDR1 and CDR2: SGHAT and FQNNGV. The CDR3 consists of 19 residues. With V trimmed by 5 bases and J by 0 bases, 12 bases remained unmatched.